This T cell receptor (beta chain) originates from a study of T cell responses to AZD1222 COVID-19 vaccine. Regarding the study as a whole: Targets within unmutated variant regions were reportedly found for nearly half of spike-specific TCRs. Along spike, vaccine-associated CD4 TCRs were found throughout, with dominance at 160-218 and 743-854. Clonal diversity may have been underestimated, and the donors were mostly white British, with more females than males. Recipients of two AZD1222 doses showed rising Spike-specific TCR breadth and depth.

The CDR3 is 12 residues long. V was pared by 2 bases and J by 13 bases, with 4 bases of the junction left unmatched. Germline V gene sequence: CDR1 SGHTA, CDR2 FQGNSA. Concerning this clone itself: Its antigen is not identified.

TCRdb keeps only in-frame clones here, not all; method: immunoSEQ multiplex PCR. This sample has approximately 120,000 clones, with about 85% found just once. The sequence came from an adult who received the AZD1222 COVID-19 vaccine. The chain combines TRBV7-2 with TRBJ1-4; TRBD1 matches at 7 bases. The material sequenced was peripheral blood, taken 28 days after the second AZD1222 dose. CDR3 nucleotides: TGTGCCAGCAGCTTAAGGACAGGCACACTGTTTTTT. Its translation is CASSLRTGTLFF.